These T cell receptor beta chains were read from a single sample in a study of cytomegalovirus exposure and HLA in healthy donors. Some clones are missing from TCRdb's copy, which holds only in-frame ones; the method was immunoSEQ multiplex PCR. This sample has 60,000 to 95,000 clones, with 84% found just once. The specimen was PBMCs. The receptor source for this set is a man aged 65 to 79 in good health and CMV-seropositive. The CDR3 runs from the conserved cysteine through the conserved F or W. Each record gives: D gene, V gene, clone size, J gene, CDR3 DNA, CDR3 protein. A D gene is named only where the DNA matches it firmly. Size is stated for part of the rows, as once, few or many counts, or as a class when the clone is expanded.

d_gene: TRBD2
v_gene: TRBV5-4
abundance: -
j_gene: TRBJ2-1
CDR3nt: TGTGCCAGCAGCTTAGGAGGGAGGGCCCTATACAATGAGCAGTTCTTC
CDR3aa: CASSLGGRALYNEQFF

d_gene: -
v_gene: TRBV30
abundance: -
j_gene: TRBJ1-5
CDR3nt: TGTGCCTGGAGTGTACGAGGTCAGGGGAACAATCAGCCCCAGCATTTT
CDR3aa: CAWSVRGQGNNQPQHF

d_gene: -
v_gene: TRBV30
abundance: -
j_gene: TRBJ1-3
CDR3nt: TGTGCCTGGAGTCGGGCGGTGGAGGGGAGCTCTGGAAACACCATATATTTT
CDR3aa: CAWSRAVEGSSGNTIYF

d_gene: -
v_gene: TRBV18
abundance: -
j_gene: TRBJ2-2
CDR3nt: TGTGCCAGCTCACTAAGCCGGGAGAACACCGGGGAGCTGTTTTTT
CDR3aa: CASSLSRENTGELFF

d_gene: -
v_gene: TRBV7-2
abundance: once
j_gene: TRBJ1-1
CDR3nt: TGTGCCAGCAGCTTAGATGGTTGGGGCAGTGAAGCTTTCTTT
CDR3aa: CASSLDGWGSEAFF

d_gene: -
v_gene: TRBV25-1
abundance: -
j_gene: TRBJ1-1
CDR3nt: TGTGCCAGCAGTGAATACAAGTTGGAGGACACTGAAGCTTTCTTT
CDR3aa: CASSEYKLEDTEAFF

d_gene: TRBD2
v_gene: TRBV11-2
abundance: -
j_gene: TRBJ2-7
CDR3nt: TGTGCCAGCAGCCTGGGGACTAGCGGCTACGAGCAGTACTTC
CDR3aa: CASSLGTSGYEQYF

d_gene: TRBD1
v_gene: TRBV5-4
abundance: few
j_gene: TRBJ2-7
CDR3nt: TGTGCCAGCAGCTTACAGGGGACCAGGGGGTCCGAGCAGTACTTC
CDR3aa: CASSLQGTRGSEQYF

d_gene: -
v_gene: TRBV5-1
abundance: -
j_gene: TRBJ1-1
CDR3nt: TGCGCCAGCAGCTTGGCAGGTCAGGGGCACACTGAAGCTTTCTTT
CDR3aa: CASSLAGQGHTEAFF

d_gene: -
v_gene: TRBV19
abundance: once
j_gene: TRBJ2-7
CDR3nt: TGTGCCAGTACTCAACAGGGTTCCTACGAGCAGTACTTC
CDR3aa: CASTQQGSYEQYF

d_gene: TRBD1
v_gene: TRBV7-6
abundance: few
j_gene: TRBJ1-1
CDR3nt: TGTGCCAGCAGCTCCCGGGGACAGGGCACTGAAGCTTTCTTT
CDR3aa: CASSSRGQGTEAFF

d_gene: -
v_gene: TRBV7-9
abundance: -
j_gene: TRBJ1-1
CDR3nt: TGTGCCAGCAGCCTCAGGACAGACACTGAAGCTTTCTTT
CDR3aa: CASSLRTDTEAFF

d_gene: TRBD2
v_gene: TRBV5-1
abundance: -
j_gene: TRBJ2-3
CDR3nt: TGCGCCAGCAGCTTGGAAGGACTAGAGGGCACGCAGTATTTT
CDR3aa: CASSLEGLEGTQYF

d_gene: -
v_gene: TRBV7-9
abundance: -
j_gene: TRBJ2-3
CDR3nt: TGTGCCAGCAGCCTTATATCAGGGACAGATACGCAGTATTTT
CDR3aa: CASSLISGTDTQYF

d_gene: TRBD1
v_gene: TRBV28
abundance: -
j_gene: TRBJ1-2
CDR3nt: TGTGCCAGCAGTTTAGGAGGGGGCGACTATGGCTACACCTTC
CDR3aa: CASSLGGGDYGYTF

d_gene: -
v_gene: TRBV6-6
abundance: few
j_gene: TRBJ1-1
CDR3nt: TGTGCCAGCAGTTACGTCGGGGGCACTGAAGCTTTCTTT
CDR3aa: CASSYVGGTEAFF

d_gene: -
v_gene: TRBV6-6
abundance: -
j_gene: TRBJ2-3
CDR3nt: TGTGCCAGCAGTCAGAATACGCAGTATTTT
CDR3aa: CASSQNTQYF

d_gene: TRBD1
v_gene: TRBV4-3
abundance: few
j_gene: TRBJ2-2
CDR3nt: TGCGCCAGCAGCCAGGCTACAGGGGTGGGGGAGCTGTTTTTT
CDR3aa: CASSQATGVGELFF

d_gene: -
v_gene: TRBV2
abundance: -
j_gene: TRBJ2-5
CDR3nt: TGTGCCAGCAGTTGGCCGCCCCCGCTCCAAGAGACCCAGTACTTC
CDR3aa: CASSWPPPLQETQYF

d_gene: -
v_gene: TRBV29-1
abundance: -
j_gene: TRBJ2-2
CDR3nt: TGCATCCTCCCCGGGGAGCTGTTTTTT
CDR3aa: CILPGELFF